Listed here are 11 T cell receptor beta chains from one sample, sequenced in a study of early T cells in non-severe SARS-CoV-2 infection. TCRdb passed the 5' RACE reads through MiXCR, listing each CDR3 protein once. The data hold roughly 28,000 distinct CDR3 sequences, with roughly 5.6% observed a single time. The sequencing input was whole blood. The receptor set was obtained from an adult who was a healthcare worker with PCR-confirmed SARS-CoV-2 infection or an uninfected control (not recorded which).

In this sample, this clonotype turned up a few times. The V call is TRBV20-1, the J call TRBJ2-7, with 7 bases identical to TRBD1. The germline CDR1 and CDR2 sequences are DFQATT and SNEGSKA (reference sequence). Trimming at V came to 5 bases and at J to 2 bases, leaving 9 bases not matched to a gene. The CDR3 totals 14 residues. The CDR3 coding sequence is TGCAGTGCTCAAGCTAACAGGGGTCCCTACGAGCAGTACTTC. It encodes CSAQANRGPYEQYF.

The V call is TRBV14, the J call TRBJ2-1, with no clear D. This CDR3 comprises 14 residues. Looked up from germline, CDR1 is SGHDN and CDR2 is FVKESK. V was clipped by 0 bases and J by 8 bases, with 11 bases between them. The chain's CDR3 is CASSQDRADHEQFF. The CDR3 nucleotides read TGTGCCAGCAGCCAAGATCGGGCAGACCATGAGCAGTTCTTC.

This clonotype was seen only a few times. The chain employs TRBV11-2 and TRBJ1-1, with a tentative D call TRBD1 (6 bases). The V and J ends lost 4 bases and 12 bases respectively, with 18 bases between them. Germline CDR1 reads SGHAT; CDR2 reads FQNNGV. This CDR3 contains 13 residues. CDR3 protein: CASSSDRQGGSFF. In DNA, the CDR3 is TGTGCCAGCAGCTCAGATCGACAAGGGGGATCTTTCTTT.

This clonotype is medium-sized (0.01 to 0.1%) within its sample. A read error may account for a junction end that differs from germline. The chain uses TRBV5-1 and TRBJ1-5; no firm D call. The CDR3 consists of 13 residues. CDR1 is SGHRS, CDR2 YFSETQ, per germline. The CDR3 DNA reads TGTGCCAGCAGCTTGAGTAGCAATCAGCCCCAGCATTTT. Translation: CASSLSSNQPQHF.

Ten or more counts support this clonotype. J is TRBJ1-6 and V is TRBV18; 8 bases are shared with TRBD1. The length of the CDR3 is 18 residues. V lost 5 bases to trimming and J lost 0 bases; unmatched junction nucleotides: 9. Germline CDR1 reads KGHSH; CDR2 reads LQKENI. The CDR3 sequence: CASSGGQGTSSYNSPLHF. Here the CDR3 DNA reads TGTGCCAGCTCAGGTGGACAGGGCACGAGCTCCTATAATTCACCCCTCCACTTT.

The table lists this clonotype with many counts. This chain uses TRBV5-6 with TRBJ2-7; the match to TRBD1 covers 8 bases. Germline CDR1 and CDR2: SGHDT and YYEEEE. V lost 0 bases to trimming and J lost 6 bases; unmatched junction nucleotides: 5. CDR3 length equals 14 residues. CDR3: CASSLGRGPFEQYF. The CDR3, as DNA: TGTGCCAGCAGCTTGGGCAGGGGGCCATTCGAGCAGTACTTC.

V gene TRBV28 combines with J gene TRBJ1-6; the D gene is possibly TRBD1 (5 bases). V dropped 2 bases and J dropped 7 bases, with 9 bases sitting between them. CDR1 MDHEN and CDR2 SYDVKM come from the germline V gene. The CDR3 has 14 amino acids. DNA for the CDR3: TGTGCCAGCAGTTTAGAGGGGCCGAATTCACCCCTCCACTTT. The encoded protein is CASSLEGPNSPLHF.

This clonotype was seen many times. The chain has TRBV6-5 and TRBJ2-5; D is unresolved. The CDR3 consists of 13 residues. V was pared by 0 bases and J by 5 bases, with 7 bases between. Germline CDR1 and CDR2: MNHEY and SVGAGI. The chain's CDR3 is CASSYSPGETQYF. CDR3 sequence (DNA): TGTGCCAGCAGTTACTCCCCCGGGGAGACCCAGTACTTC.

The rearrangement uses TRBV6-5 and TRBJ2-1; a possible D gene is TRBD2 (7 bases). The CDR3 totals 14 residues. Germline-derived CDR1 and CDR2 are MNHEY and SVGAGI. Trimming removed 6 bases from V and 2 bases from J, with 11 bases in between. CDR3 bases: TGTGCCAGCAGCGGGGAGGGGGCCTACAATGAGCAGTTCTTC. Protein product: CASSGEGAYNEQFF.

This clonotype was seen more than once but under ten times. This rearrangement joins TRBV12-3 or TRBV12-4 to TRBJ2-6; either TRBD1 or TRBD2 may supply D (5 bases each). This CDR3 has 16 residues. Between the trimmed V and J ends, which lost 5 bases and 2 bases, there was a span of 13 bases. CDR3 sequence: CASSPPVGAGANVLTF. The CDR3 coding sequence is TGTGCCAGCAGTCCCCCGGTGGGGGCTGGGGCCAACGTCCTGACTTTC.

This clonotype has ten or more counts. V is TRBV12-3 or TRBV12-4 and J is TRBJ1-5; D not certain. V was pared by 3 bases and J by 6 bases, with 9 bases between. The CDR3 is made up of 13 amino acids. The DNA of the CDR3 is TGTGCCAGCAGTTTGGCGCTCACTCAGCCCCAGCATTTT. Translating it yields CASSLALTQPQHF.